The rows below give T cell receptor beta chains drawn from one sample of a study of post-analysis software for immune sequencing data. TCRdb called the PCR reads again in MiXCR, with one record for every CDR3 protein. The profile shows 400,000 to 500,000 distinct CDR3 sequences, approximately 39% of them singletons. The sample taken for sequencing was blood. The receptors originated from a girl aged 2 to 10 with multiple sclerosis. The CDR3 runs from the conserved cysteine through the conserved F or W. The D gene is left open where the match is weak. Size tells how often a clone was seen (once, few, many) or the class of an expanded clone, and some rows leave it out.

few	TRBD2	TRBV7-2	TRBJ2-1	TGTGCCAGCAGCTATCAGGGACTAAGCTACAATGAGCAGTTCTTC	CASSYQGLSYNEQFF
NA	NA	TRBV12-3/TRBV12-4	TRBJ2-1	TGTGCCGGCAGGGGCTTGGAGCAGTTCTTC	CAGRGLEQFF
NA	TRBD1	TRBV6-5	TRBJ1-2	TGTGCCAGCAGGCAGGACAGGGGGCTAAACTATGGCTACACCTTC	CASRQDRGLNYGYTF
few	NA	TRBV4-1	TRBJ2-1	TGCGCCAGCAGCCAAGATCGTAGCGGATTCCAGTTCTTC	CASSQDRSGFQFF
NA	NA	TRBV5-1	TRBJ2-2	TGCGCCAGCAGCTTGCTTGGGAATGGAAACACCGGGGAGCTGTTTTTT	CASSLLGNGNTGELFF
NA	NA	TRBV28	TRBJ1-5	TGTGCCAGCAGTTTCTGGGGGAATAGCAATCAGCCCCAGCATTTT	CASSFWGNSNQPQHF
NA	NA	TRBV12-3/TRBV12-4	TRBJ1-2	TGTGCCAGCAGTTTATTCAAGGGGTTGGGCGGCGGCTACACCTTC	CASSLFKGLGGGYTF
few	TRBD2	TRBV29-1	TRBJ2-7	TGCAGCGTTGAGTTGTCTAGCGGCCCGTCCTACGAGCAGTACTTC	CSVELSSGPSYEQYF
NA	NA	TRBV24-1	TRBJ1-2	TGTGCCACCAGTGGAGGCAGGCTCTATGGCTACACCTTC	CATSGGRLYGYTF
NA	NA	TRBV25-1	TRBJ2-5	TGTGCCAGCAGTGAAGTGGTAGGACAAGAGACCCAGTACTTC	CASSEVVGQETQYF
few	TRBD1	TRBV7-6	TRBJ2-1	TGTGCCAGCAGCTCGATGCAACAGGGGCCGGGTGAGCAGTTCTTC	CASSSMQQGPGEQFF
few	NA	TRBV6-1	TRBJ1-2	TGTGCCAGCAGTGAAGCTCGGACATCTCCCACCTTC	CASSEARTSPTF
NA	TRBD2	TRBV4-2	TRBJ2-5	TGTGCCAGTAGCCAAGAAACGGGGGGGCGAATGGAGACCCAGTACTTC	CASSQETGGRMETQYF
NA	NA	TRBV9	TRBJ1-2	TGTGCCAGCAGCGTAGACCGGGTGCCGGGCTATGGCTACACCTTC	CASSVDRVPGYGYTF
NA	NA	TRBV30	TRBJ2-1	TGTGCCTGGAGATACAGGAGCTCCTACAATGAGCAGTTCTTC	CAWRYRSSYNEQFF
once	TRBD2	TRBV27	TRBJ2-2	TGTGCCAGCAGTTTGAGCGGGACTAACACCGGGGAGCTGTTTTTT	CASSLSGTNTGELFF
NA	NA	TRBV6-6	TRBJ2-5	TGTGCCAGCACCCAAGGGACATTCCAAGAGACCCAGTACTTC	CASTQGTFQETQYF
NA	NA	TRBV29-1	TRBJ1-1	TGCAGCGCTGAGCACAGGCAAGTCCCGAACACTGAAGCTTTCTTT	CSAEHRQVPNTEAFF
few	NA	TRBV28	TRBJ1-5	TGTGCCAGCAGTTTAGTGGACCAGGGGCATAGCAATCAGCCCCAGCATTTT	CASSLVDQGHSNQPQHF
few	NA	TRBV6-6	TRBJ2-7	TGTGCCAGCAGCCGTGAAAGCTCCTACGAGCAGTACTTC	CASSRESSYEQYF
NA	NA	TRBV28	TRBJ2-2	TGTGCCAGCCGGTGGGACGTTAGACCCGGGGAGCTGTTTTTT	CASRWDVRPGELFF
NA	NA	TRBV29-1	TRBJ2-1	TGCAGCGCGTGGACAGTATACAATGAGCAGTTCTTC	CSAWTVYNEQFF
NA	NA	TRBV7-3	TRBJ2-3	TGTGCCAGCAGCTTAACGCCCGCCGGTACCGAAGATACGCAGTATTTT	CASSLTPAGTEDTQYF
NA	NA	TRBV14	TRBJ1-2	TGTGCCAGCAGCCAAGTCACGGAAGACGGAGATGGCTACACCTTC	CASSQVTEDGDGYTF
few	TRBD2	TRBV7-3	TRBJ2-5	TGTGCCAGCAGCTTAATCCCGGGACTAGCGGGAGGGACTGAGCAGTACTTC	CASSLIPGLAGGTEQYF
NA	NA	TRBV6-1	TRBJ2-7	TGTGCCAGCGGGGGCCCTCTGTCATCCGAGCAGTACTTC	CASGGPLSSEQYF
few	TRBD2	TRBV20-1	TRBJ2-1	TGCAGTGCTAGTAGACTAGCGGGGACCTCCTACAATGAGCAGTTCTTC	CSASRLAGTSYNEQFF
NA	NA	TRBV7-9	TRBJ2-7	TGTGCCAGCAGCTTAGGAGGCAGGGGGGGCTACGAGCAGTACTTC	CASSLGGRGGYEQYF
NA	TRBD1	TRBV4-2	TRBJ1-2	TGTGCCAGCAGCCCCGGGACAGAATGCAGGTTTTCTAACTATGGCTACACCTTC	CASSPGTECRFSNYGYTF
few	TRBD1	TRBV7-9	TRBJ1-1	TGTGCCAGCAGCTTACACCAGGACAGGAATAAAGAAGCTTTCTTT	CASSLHQDRNKEAFF
NA	NA	TRBV20-1	TRBJ2-1	TGCAGTGCTAGGGCATCTAGTTGGCTATTCAATGAGCAGTTCTTC	CSARASSWLFNEQFF
NA	NA	TRBV7-9	TRBJ2-6	TGTGCCAGCAGCTTAAAAGGAGGCTCTGGGGCCAACGTCCTGACTTTC	CASSLKGGSGANVLTF
once	NA	TRBV24-1	TRBJ1-2	TGTGCCACCAGTGACGCAGGGAGCTATGGCTACACCTTC	CATSDAGSYGYTF
NA	NA	TRBV7-6	TRBJ1-1	TGTGCCTGCAGCTTAGCTGGAGGGCCGAACACTGAAGCTTTCTTT	CACSLAGGPNTEAFF
NA	TRBD1	TRBV2	TRBJ2-7	TGTGCCAGCAGACGACAGGGGGCACGTGGAACCTACGAGCAGTACTTC	CASRRQGARGTYEQYF
NA	NA	TRBV7-2	TRBJ2-3	TGTGCCAGCAGCCAACGTAGCACAGATACGCAGTATTTT	CASSQRSTDTQYF
NA	NA	TRBV4-1	TRBJ2-7	TGCGCCAGCAGCCCGAAATGGGGGAGCTCCTACGAGCAGTACTTC	CASSPKWGSSYEQYF
few	NA	TRBV5-1	TRBJ2-5	TGCGCCAGCAGCTTGAACCCCGAGACCCAGTACTTC	CASSLNPETQYF
NA	NA	TRBV27	TRBJ2-5	TGTGCCAGCAGTTTTCGTGGGCGTGAGGAGACCCAGTACTTC	CASSFRGREETQYF
NA	TRBD1	TRBV12-3/TRBV12-4	TRBJ2-7	TGTGCCAGCAGCCAAGGGACAGGGGACGAGCAGTACTTC	CASSQGTGDEQYF
NA	NA	TRBV29-1	TRBJ2-3	TGCAGCGCAGTCCCCGCCCCAAGCACAGATACGCAGTATTTT	CSAVPAPSTDTQYF
NA	TRBD1	TRBV7-2	TRBJ1-2	TGTGCCAGCAGTCCCGGGACAGGGCCCACCCACTATGGCTACACCTTC	CASSPGTGPTHYGYTF
NA	NA	TRBV7-3	TRBJ2-7	TGTGCCACCCAAGGGGCAGCCTACGAGCAGTACTTC	CATQGAAYEQYF